This T cell receptor (beta chain) is drawn from a study of blood T cell repertoires in COVID-19. Study context: T cells, B-cell-depleted T cells, or PBMCs supplied cDNA or gDNA.

Germline V gene data show CDR1 as LNHDA and CDR2 as SQIVND (reference sequence). The ends were cut back, 5 bases at V and 0 bases at J, with 10 bases in the middle. The length of the CDR3 is 14 residues. Original methodology: Amplification with reference gene primers provided the estimates of nucleated cell counts. Method: immunoSEQ multiplex PCR; TCRdb's copy keeps in-frame clones and lacks some. V and J calls and clone size are as listed in that table; D and trimming were resolved from the DNA. The data hold some 130,000 clones, with about 92% observed a single time. This TCR was sampled from a man in his fifties with active COVID-19. Sequencing was performed on peripheral blood. J is TRBJ1-1 and V is TRBV19; tentatively, D is TRBD1 (6 bases). The CDR3 DNA follows: TGTGCCAGTAGTTCGGACAGATTGAACACTGAAGCTTTCTTT. It is translated as CASSSDRLNTEAFF.